Listed here are 15 T cell receptor beta chains from one sample, sequenced in a study of cytomegalovirus exposure and HLA in healthy donors. Using immunoSEQ multiplex PCR, the repertoire was profiled, and TCRdb retains in-frame clones only, with some absent. Seen here are around 61,000 clones, more than 85% observed once, and the top ten hold approximately 5.3%. Sequenced input: PBMCs. The receptor source for this set is a young man in good health and CMV-seropositive.

V is TRBV6-5 and J is TRBJ2-7; unclear D gene. The ends were cut back, 5 bases at V and 4 bases at J, with 9 bases in the middle. This CDR3 region has 12 residues. Germline loops: CDR1 MNHEY, CDR2 SVGAGI. Here the CDR3 DNA reads TGTGCCAGCAGTCCTGGGCCGTACGAGCAGTACTTC. Its translation is CASSPGPYEQYF.

This clone was observed a handful of times. The chain recombines TRBV6-1 with TRBJ2-7; 8 bases match TRBD1. This CDR3 spans 13 amino acids. Unmatched junction bases numbered 5, after V lost 7 bases and J lost 3 bases. The germline V gene has CDR1 MNHNS and CDR2 SASEGT. CDR3: CASTRQGYYEQYF. DNA of the CDR3: TGTGCCAGCACTCGACAGGGGTACTACGAGCAGTACTTC.

This chain joins TRBV27 and TRBJ1-1; the D is unclear. Germline assignment: CDR1 MNHEY and CDR2 SMNVEV (reference sequence). The germline V and J ends were trimmed by 3 bases and 4 bases, with 9 bases remaining between them. This CDR3 contains 13 residues. The CDR3 nucleotides read TGTGCCAGCAGTTTGAGGGTGGGCACTGAAGCTTTCTTT. Translating it yields CASSLRVGTEAFF.

The DNA for the CDR3 is TGTGCCAGCAGTTCTGAGAGAAACATTCAGTACTTC. Translating gives CASSSERNIQYF. The V and J genes are TRBV27 and TRBJ2-4, with D uncertain. V was shortened by 4 bases and J by 6 bases, with 7 bases between the two germline ends. Per the germline V gene, CDR1 is MNHEY and CDR2 is SMNVEV (reference sequence). There are 12 residues in the CDR3.

J is TRBJ2-1 and V is TRBV18, with 10 bases lining up with TRBD2. The ends lost 5 bases at V and 0 bases at J; junction bases unmatched: 16. The germline gives CDR1 KGHSH, CDR2 LQKENI. The CDR3 has 20 amino acids. CDR3 nucleotides: TGTGCCAGCTCATTAGAAACCCTAGCGGGAGTGTTCGCCTCCTACAATGAGCAGTTCTTC. This sequence encodes CASSLETLAGVFASYNEQFF. Looking up the rest from reference TRBV18 and TRBJ2-1 gives the full variable domain: NAGVMQNPRHLVRRRGQEARLRCSPMKGHSHVYWYRQLPEEGLKFMVYLQKENIIDESGMPKERFSAEFPKEGPSILRIQQVVRGDSAAYFCASSLETLAGVFASYNEQFFGPGTRLTVL.

The V and J genes are TRBV9 and TRBJ2-3, with D hard to call. CDR3 length equals 14 residues. CDR1 is SGDLS, CDR2 YYNGEE, per germline. V lost 4 bases and J 0 bases, leaving 9 bases between the germline ends. The CDR3 sequence: CASSLMSSTDTQYF. The CDR3 region has the DNA TGTGCCAGCAGCCTAATGTCTAGCACAGATACGCAGTATTTT. Drawing the rest from reference TRBV9 and TRBJ2-3, the complete variable domain is DSGVTQTPKHLITATGQRVTLRCSPRSGDLSVYWYQQSLDQGLQFLIQYYNGEERAKGNILERFSAQQFPDLHSELNLSSLELGDSALYFCASSLMSSTDTQYFGPGTRLTVL.

The CDR3, as DNA: TGCAGCGTTGAAAAGGGGAACCTAGGCTATGGCTACACCTTC. It is translated as CSVEKGNLGYGYTF. The chain carries TRBV29-1 and TRBJ1-2; possible D gene TRBD1, 5 bases. The V and J ends lost 2 bases and 4 bases respectively, with 14 bases between them. The CDR3 runs 14 residues. Germline V gene sequence: CDR1 SQVTM, CDR2 ANQGSEA. The complete variable domain, with remaining parts taken from reference TRBV29-1 and TRBJ1-2, reads SAVISQKPSRDICQRGTSLTIQCQVDSQVTMMFWYRQQPGQSLTLIATANQGSEATYESGFVIDKFPISRPNLTFSTLTVSNMSPEDSSIYLCSVEKGNLGYGYTFGSGTRLTVV.

The chain links TRBV5-1 to TRBJ2-3, with TRBD2 matching over 8 bases. CDR3 length equals 15 residues. V lost 4 bases and J lost 5; bases outside the gene matches: 9. Germline values: CDR1 SGHRS, CDR2 YFSETQ. CDR3 in DNA: TGCGCCAGCAGCAGAAGCGGGAGACGGCTAGATACGCAGTATTTT. Its translation: CASSRSGRRLDTQYF.

The J gene is TRBJ2-5, the V gene TRBV28, with TRBD1 matching 9 bases. CDR1 MDHEN and CDR2 SYDVKM come from the germline V gene. The CDR3 totals 15 residues. Unmatched junction bases numbered 3, after V lost 2 bases and J lost 2 bases. The CDR3 DNA reads as TGTGCCAGCAGTTTACCCGGACAGGGGCAAGAGACCCAGTACTTC. Translation: CASSLPGQGQETQYF.

The gene calls are TRBV7-8 and TRBJ1-2, with 12 bases aligning to TRBD1. The V and J ends lost 4 bases and 7 bases, in that order; junction bases with no gene match: 7. There are 15 residues in the CDR3. CDR1 is SGHVS, CDR2 FQNEAQ, per germline. The CDR3 is CASSYSGQGALGYTF. CDR3 nucleotides: TGTGCCAGCAGCTATTCGGGACAGGGGGCACTTGGCTACACCTTC.

This clone has a handful of counts. The chain couples TRBV5-1 to TRBJ2-7; TRBD1 might be the D (6 bases). V lost 0 bases, J lost 3 bases, and 10 bases lay in between. Germline V gene lookup returns CDR1 SGHRS and CDR2 YFSETQ. CDR3 length equals 14 residues. The CDR3 here is CASSLEGQLYEQYF. CDR3 DNA sequence: TGCGCCAGCAGCTTGGAGGGACAACTCTACGAGCAGTACTTC. The full variable domain, its missing parts supplied by reference TRBV5-1 and TRBJ2-7, is KAGVTQTPRYLIKTRGQQVTLSCSPISGHRSVSWYQQTPGQGLQFLFEYFSETQRNKGNFPGRFSGRQFSNSRSEMNVSTLELGDSALYLCASSLEGQLYEQYFGPGTRLTVT.

The V call is TRBV27, the J call TRBJ2-3, with TRBD2 matching over 14 bases. The ends lost 5 bases at V and 4 bases at J; junction bases unmatched: 8. The CDR3 extends over 17 amino acids. Looked up from germline, CDR1 is MNHEY and CDR2 is SMNVEV (reference sequence). The CDR3 DNA follows: TGTGCCAGCAGTACCCAAGGACTAGCGGGAGGCCCAGATACGCAGTATTTT. Protein sequence: CASSTQGLAGGPDTQYF.

The chain uses TRBV7-2 and TRBJ2-7, with a possible D match to TRBD2 (6 bases). The CDR3 length is 16 residues. Germline values: CDR1 SGHTA, CDR2 FQGNSA. Trimming took 6 bases from V and 0 from J, leaving 18 bases between them. CDR3 nucleotides: TGTGCCAGCAGTCATATTGGGACTCAGAGCTCCTACGAGCAGTACTTC. Residues: CASSHIGTQSSYEQYF. The full variable domain, its missing parts supplied by reference TRBV7-2 and TRBJ2-7, is GAGVSQSPSNKVTEKGKDVELRCDPISGHTALYWYRQSLGQGLEFLIYFQGNSAPDKSGLPSDRFSAERTGGSVSTLTIQRTQQEDSAVYLCASSHIGTQSSYEQYFGPGTRLTVT.

The chain has TRBV5-1 and TRBJ2-6; D uncertain. The CDR3 length is 15 residues. Trimming stripped 5 bases from V and 3 bases from J, with 12 bases between. The germline V gene has CDR1 SGHRS and CDR2 YFSETQ. The CDR3 bases are TGCGCCAGCAGTACAGAACCGTTTGGGGCCAACGTCCTGACTTTC. Translated, it gives CASSTEPFGANVLTF.

This chain links TRBV7-3 with TRBJ2-1, with 11 bases lining up with TRBD2. Trimming cost V 5 bases and J 4 bases; bases outside gene matches: 7. CDR3 length: 16 residues. Germline CDR1 is SGHTA and CDR2 is FQGTGA. The CDR3 region is CASSALAGGPYNEQFF. The CDR3 nucleotides read TGTGCCAGCAGCGCCTTAGCGGGAGGGCCATACAATGAGCAGTTCTTC. Drawing the rest from reference TRBV7-3 and TRBJ2-1, the complete variable domain is GAGVSQTPSNKVTEKGKYVELRCDPISGHTALYWYRQSLGQGPEFLIYFQGTGAADDSGLPNDRFFAVRPEGSVSTLKIQRTERGDSAVYLCASSALAGGPYNEQFFGPGTRLTVL.